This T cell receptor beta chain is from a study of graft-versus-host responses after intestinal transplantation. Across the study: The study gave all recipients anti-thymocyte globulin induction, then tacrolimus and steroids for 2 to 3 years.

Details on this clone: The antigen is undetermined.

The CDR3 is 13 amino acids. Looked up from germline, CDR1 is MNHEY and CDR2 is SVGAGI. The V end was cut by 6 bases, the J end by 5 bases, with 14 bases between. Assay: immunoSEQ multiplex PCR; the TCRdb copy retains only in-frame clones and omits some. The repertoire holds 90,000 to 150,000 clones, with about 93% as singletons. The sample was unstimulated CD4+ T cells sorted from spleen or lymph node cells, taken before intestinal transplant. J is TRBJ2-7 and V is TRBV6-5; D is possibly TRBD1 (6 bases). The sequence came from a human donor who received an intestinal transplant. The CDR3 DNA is TGTGCCAGCAGGACTGACAGGCTTAACGAGCAGTACTTC. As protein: CASRTDRLNEQYF.